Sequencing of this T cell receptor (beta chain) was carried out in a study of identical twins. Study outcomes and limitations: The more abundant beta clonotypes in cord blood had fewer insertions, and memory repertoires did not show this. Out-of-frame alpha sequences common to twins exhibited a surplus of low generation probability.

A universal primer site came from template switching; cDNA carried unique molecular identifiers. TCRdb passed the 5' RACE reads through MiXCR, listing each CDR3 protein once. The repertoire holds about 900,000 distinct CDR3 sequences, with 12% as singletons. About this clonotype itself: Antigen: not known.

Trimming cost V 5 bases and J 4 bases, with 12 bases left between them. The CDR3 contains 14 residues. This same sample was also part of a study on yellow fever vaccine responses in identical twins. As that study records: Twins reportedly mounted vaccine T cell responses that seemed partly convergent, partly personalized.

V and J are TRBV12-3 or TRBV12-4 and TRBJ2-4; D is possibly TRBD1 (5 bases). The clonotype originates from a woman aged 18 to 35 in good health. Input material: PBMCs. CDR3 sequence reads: CASSPDKLKNIQYF. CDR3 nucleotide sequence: TGTGCCAGCAGTCCGGACAAACTGAAAAACATTCAGTACTTC.